This T cell receptor beta chain was sequenced for a study of shared clonotypes between healthy human individuals. Study conclusions and caveats: Estimated richness values were generally larger in naive subsets than in memory subsets.

The CDR3 length is 14 residues. The ends were cut back, 3 bases at V and 3 bases at J, with 9 bases in the middle. The germline CDR1 and CDR2 sequences are SGDLS and YYNGEE. The genomic DNA of each subset was split evenly across several immunoSEQ plates. TCRdb's copy holds only in-frame clones and misses some; the assay was immunoSEQ multiplex PCR. This table holds about 2 million clones, about 95% found once. CD8 cells classed as naive were CD45RO-negative and positively selected for CCR7, excluding terminally differentiated effector memory CD45RA+ cells. To note about this clone: Its antigen is not identified.

The sequence derives from a man aged 18 to 29 in good health. The chain employs TRBV9 and TRBJ1-4; D remains ambiguous. The specimen sequenced was naive CD8+ T cells sorted from blood. The DNA for the CDR3 is TGTGCCAGCAGCGAAGACGGGGCTAATGAAAAACTGTTTTTT. Protein sequence: CASSEDGANEKLFF.